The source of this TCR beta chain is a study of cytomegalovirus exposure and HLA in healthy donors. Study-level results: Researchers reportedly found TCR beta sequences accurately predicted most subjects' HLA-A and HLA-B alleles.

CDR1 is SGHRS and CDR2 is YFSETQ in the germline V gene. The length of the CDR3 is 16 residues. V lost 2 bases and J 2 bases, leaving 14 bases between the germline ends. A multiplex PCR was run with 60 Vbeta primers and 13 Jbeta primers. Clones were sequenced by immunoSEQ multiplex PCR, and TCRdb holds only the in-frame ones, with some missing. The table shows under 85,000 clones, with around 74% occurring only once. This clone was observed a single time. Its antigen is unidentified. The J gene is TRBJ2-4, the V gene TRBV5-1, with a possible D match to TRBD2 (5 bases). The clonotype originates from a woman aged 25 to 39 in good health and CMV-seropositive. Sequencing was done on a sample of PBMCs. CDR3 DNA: TGCGCCAGCAGCTTCGGCGCATCGGGAACCAAAAACATTCAGTACTTC. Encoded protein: CASSFGASGTKNIQYF.